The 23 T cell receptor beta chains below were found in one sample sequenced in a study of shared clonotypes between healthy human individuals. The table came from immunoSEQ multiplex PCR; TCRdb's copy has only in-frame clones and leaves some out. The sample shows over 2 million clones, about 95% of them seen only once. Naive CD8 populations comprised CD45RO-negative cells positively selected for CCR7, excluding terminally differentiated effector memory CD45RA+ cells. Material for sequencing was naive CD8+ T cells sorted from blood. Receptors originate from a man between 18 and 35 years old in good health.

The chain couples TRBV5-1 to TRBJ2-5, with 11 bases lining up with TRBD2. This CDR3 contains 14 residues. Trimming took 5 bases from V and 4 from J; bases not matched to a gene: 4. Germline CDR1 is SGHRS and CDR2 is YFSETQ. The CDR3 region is CASRQGTSGETQYF. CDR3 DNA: TGCGCCAGCAGACAGGGGACTAGCGGAGAGACCCAGTACTTC.

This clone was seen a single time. CDR3 nucleotides: TGTGCCAGCAGCTCTGAAGCGGGAGGTTACGAGCAGTACTTC. The encoded protein is CASSSEAGGYEQYF. V usage is TRBV7-6 and J usage is TRBJ2-7, with 9 positions matching TRBD2. The CDR3 runs 14 residues. The germline CDR1 and CDR2 sequences are SGHVS and FNYEAQ. Germline trimming cut 4 bases from V and 4 bases from J; bases unmatched to any gene: 5.

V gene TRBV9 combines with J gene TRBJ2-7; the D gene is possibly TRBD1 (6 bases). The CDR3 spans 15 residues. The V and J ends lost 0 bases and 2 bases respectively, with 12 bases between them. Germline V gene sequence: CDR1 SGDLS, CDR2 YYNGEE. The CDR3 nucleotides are TGTGCCAGCAGCGTAGGGGGACACGCGACCTACGAGCAGTACTTC. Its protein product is CASSVGGHATYEQYF.

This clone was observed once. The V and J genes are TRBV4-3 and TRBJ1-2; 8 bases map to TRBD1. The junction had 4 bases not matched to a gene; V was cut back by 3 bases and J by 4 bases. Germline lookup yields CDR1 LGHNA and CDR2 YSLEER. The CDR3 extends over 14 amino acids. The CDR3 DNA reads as TGCGCCAGCAGCCAGGACAGGGCTACCTATGGCTACACCTTC. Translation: CASSQDRATYGYTF.

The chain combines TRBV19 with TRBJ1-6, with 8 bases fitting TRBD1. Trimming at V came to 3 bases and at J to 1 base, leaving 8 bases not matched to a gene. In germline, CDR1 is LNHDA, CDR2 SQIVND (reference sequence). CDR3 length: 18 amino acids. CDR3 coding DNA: TGTGCCAGTAGTATGGACAGGGAGGGAAGTTCCTATAATTCACCCCTCCACTTT. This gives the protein CASSMDREGSSYNSPLHF.

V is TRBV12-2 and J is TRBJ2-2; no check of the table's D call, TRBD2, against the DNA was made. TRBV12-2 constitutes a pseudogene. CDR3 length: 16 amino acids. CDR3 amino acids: CASRLPRGRDTGELFF. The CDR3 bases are TGTGCAAGTCGCCTTCCGCGGGGGCGCGACACCGGGGAGCTGTTTTTT.

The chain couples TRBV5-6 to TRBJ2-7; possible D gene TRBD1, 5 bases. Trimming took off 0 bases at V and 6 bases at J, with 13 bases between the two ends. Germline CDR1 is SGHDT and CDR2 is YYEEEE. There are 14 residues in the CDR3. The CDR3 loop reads CASSLGTPGFEQYF. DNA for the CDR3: TGTGCCAGCAGCTTGGGGACACCCGGGTTCGAGCAGTACTTC.

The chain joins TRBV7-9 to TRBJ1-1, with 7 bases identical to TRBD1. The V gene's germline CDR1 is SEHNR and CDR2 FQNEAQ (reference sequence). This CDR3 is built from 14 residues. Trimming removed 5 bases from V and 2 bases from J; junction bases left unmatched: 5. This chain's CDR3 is CASSTTGKNTEAFF. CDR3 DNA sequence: TGTGCCAGCAGCACGACAGGGAAAAACACTGAAGCTTTCTTT. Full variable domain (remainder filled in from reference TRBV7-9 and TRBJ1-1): DTGVSQNPRHKITKRGQNVTFRCDPISEHNRLYWYRQTLGQGPEFLTYFQNEAQLEKSRLLSDRFSAERPKGSFSTLEIQRTEQGDSAMYLCASSTTGKNTEAFFGQGTRLTVV.

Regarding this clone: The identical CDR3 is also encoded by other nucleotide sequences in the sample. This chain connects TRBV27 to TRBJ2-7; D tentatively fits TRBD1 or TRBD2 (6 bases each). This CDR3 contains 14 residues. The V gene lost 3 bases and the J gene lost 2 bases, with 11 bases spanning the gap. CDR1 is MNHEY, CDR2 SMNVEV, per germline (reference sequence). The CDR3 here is CASSFGGATYEQYF. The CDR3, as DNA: TGTGCCAGCAGTTTCGGGGGCGCCACCTACGAGCAGTACTTC.

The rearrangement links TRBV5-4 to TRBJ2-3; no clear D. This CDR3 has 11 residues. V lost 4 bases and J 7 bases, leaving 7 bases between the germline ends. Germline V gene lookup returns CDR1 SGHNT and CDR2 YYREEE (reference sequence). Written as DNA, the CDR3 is TGTGCCAGCAGCGCGCAGAATACGCAGTATTTT. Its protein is CASSAQNTQYF.

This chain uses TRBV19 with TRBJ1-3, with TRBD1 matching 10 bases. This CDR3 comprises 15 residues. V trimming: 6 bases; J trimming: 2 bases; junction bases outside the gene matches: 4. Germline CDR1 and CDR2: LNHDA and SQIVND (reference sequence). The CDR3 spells CASSQDRGTGNTIYF. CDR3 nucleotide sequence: TGTGCCAGTAGCCAGGACAGGGGGACTGGAAACACCATATATTTT.

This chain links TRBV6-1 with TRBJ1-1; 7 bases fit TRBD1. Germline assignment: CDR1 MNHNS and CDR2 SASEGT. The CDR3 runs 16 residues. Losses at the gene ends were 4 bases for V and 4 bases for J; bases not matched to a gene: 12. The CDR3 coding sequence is TGTGCCAGCAGTGTAGGGGGCAGGGGCTTGGTCACTGAAGCTTTCTTT. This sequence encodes CASSVGGRGLVTEAFF.

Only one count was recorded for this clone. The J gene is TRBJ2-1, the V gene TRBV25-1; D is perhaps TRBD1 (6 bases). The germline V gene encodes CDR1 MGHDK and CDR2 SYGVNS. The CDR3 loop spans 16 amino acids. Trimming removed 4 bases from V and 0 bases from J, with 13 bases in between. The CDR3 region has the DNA TGTGCCAGCAGTGGCCACAGGGAGAGCTCCTACAATGAGCAGTTCTTC. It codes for CASSGHRESSYNEQFF.

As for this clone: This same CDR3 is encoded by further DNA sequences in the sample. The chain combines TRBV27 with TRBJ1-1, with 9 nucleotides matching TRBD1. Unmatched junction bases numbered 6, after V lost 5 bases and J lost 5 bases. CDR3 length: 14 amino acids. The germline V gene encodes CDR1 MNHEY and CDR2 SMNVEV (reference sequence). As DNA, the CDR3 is TGTGCCAGCAGTATCACAGGGGGCGGGACTGAAGCTTTCTTT. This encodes CASSITGGGTEAFF.

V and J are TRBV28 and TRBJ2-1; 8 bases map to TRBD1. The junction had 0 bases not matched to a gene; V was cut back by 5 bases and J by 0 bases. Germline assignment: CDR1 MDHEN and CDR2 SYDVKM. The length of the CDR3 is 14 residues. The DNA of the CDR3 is TGTGCCAGCAGTGGACAGGGCTCCTACAATGAGCAGTTCTTC. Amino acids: CASSGQGSYNEQFF.

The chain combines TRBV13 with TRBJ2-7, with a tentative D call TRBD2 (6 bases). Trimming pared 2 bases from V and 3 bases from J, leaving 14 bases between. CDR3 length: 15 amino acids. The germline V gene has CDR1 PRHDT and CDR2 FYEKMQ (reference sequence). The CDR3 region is CASSLSRDSNYEQYF. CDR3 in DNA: TGTGCCAGCAGCTTATCGCGGGACTCGAACTACGAGCAGTACTTC. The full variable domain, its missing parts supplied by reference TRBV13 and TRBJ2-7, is AAGVIQSPRHLIKEKRETATLKCYPIPRHDTVYWYQQGPGQDPQFLISFYEKMQSDKGSIPDRFSAQQFSDYHSELNMSSLELGDSALYFCASSLSRDSNYEQYFGPGTRLTVT.

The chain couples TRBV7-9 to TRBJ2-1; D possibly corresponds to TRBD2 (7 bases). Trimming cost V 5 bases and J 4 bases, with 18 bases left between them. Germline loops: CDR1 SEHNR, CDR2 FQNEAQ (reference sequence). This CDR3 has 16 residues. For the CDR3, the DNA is TGTGCCAGCAGCCCTTCTAGCGGAGGGGGATACAATGAGCAGTTCTTC. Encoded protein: CASSPSSGGGYNEQFF.

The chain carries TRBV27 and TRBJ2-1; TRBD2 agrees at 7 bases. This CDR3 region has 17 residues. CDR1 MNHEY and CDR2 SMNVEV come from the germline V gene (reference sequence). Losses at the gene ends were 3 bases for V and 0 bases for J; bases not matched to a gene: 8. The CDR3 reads CASSFPTSASSYNEQFF. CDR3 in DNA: TGTGCCAGCAGTTTCCCTACTAGCGCGAGCTCCTACAATGAGCAGTTCTTC.

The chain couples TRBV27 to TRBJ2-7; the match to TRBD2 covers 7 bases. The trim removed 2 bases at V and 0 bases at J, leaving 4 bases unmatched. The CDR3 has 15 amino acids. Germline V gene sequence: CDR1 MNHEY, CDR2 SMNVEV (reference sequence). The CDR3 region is CASSLSLAASYEQYF. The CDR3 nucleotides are TGTGCCAGCAGTTTAAGCCTAGCGGCCTCCTACGAGCAGTACTTC.

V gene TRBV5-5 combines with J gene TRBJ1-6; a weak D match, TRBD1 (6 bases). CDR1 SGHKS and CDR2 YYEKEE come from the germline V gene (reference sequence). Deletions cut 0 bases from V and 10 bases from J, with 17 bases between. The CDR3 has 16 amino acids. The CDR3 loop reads CASSLVGGRVGSPLHF. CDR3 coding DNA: TGTGCCAGCAGCTTGGTAGGGGGGCGAGTGGGATCACCCCTCCACTTT.

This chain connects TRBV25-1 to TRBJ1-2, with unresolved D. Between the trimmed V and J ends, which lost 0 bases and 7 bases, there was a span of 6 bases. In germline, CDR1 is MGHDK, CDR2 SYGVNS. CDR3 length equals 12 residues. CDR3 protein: CASSEYSGGYTF. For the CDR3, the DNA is TGTGCCAGCAGTGAATATTCAGGTGGCTACACCTTC.

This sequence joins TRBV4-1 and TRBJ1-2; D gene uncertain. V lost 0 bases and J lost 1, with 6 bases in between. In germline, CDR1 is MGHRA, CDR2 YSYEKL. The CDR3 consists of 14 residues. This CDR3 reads CASSQDHSNYGYTF. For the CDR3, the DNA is TGCGCCAGCAGCCAAGATCACAGTAACTATGGCTACACCTTC.

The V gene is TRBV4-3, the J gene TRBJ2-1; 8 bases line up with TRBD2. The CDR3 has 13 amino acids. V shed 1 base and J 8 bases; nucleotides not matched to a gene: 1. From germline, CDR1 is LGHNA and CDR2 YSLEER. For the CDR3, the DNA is TGCGCCAGCAGCCAAGGGACTAGCTATGAGCAGTTCTTC. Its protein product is CASSQGTSYEQFF.